This T cell receptor beta chain is from a study of shared clonotypes between healthy human individuals (dated by TCRdb to about 2020). Some background on the complete study: Three men and a couple of women, aged 18 to 49 years, made up the cohort. For each donor, three plates each were used for CD4 naive and CD4 memory, two plates were used for CD8 naive, and one plate was used for CD8 memory. To estimate repertoire size and how much clonotypes are shared between individuals, the study performed deep sequencing of blood TCR repertoires from a handful of healthy adults. To increase sequencing depth and limit assay-specific biases, TCR repertoire library preparation and sequencing were carried out by different laboratories using diverse techniques. Between about 0.85 and 9.5 billion PBMCs per donor were obtained by leukapheresis.

The research as a whole found: Pairwise subsampling indicated that sequencing depth was expected to affect the degree of clonotype sharing among donors. Estimated clonotype richness was generally larger for naive than for memory subsets. Clonotypes shared by all four sorted-subset donors showed higher generation probabilities than non-shared clonotypes. Incomplete sequencing was indicated by rarefaction of sorted-subset datasets, despite the large sequencing depth. Because the study included a small number of donors, the genetic and exposure-history diversity represented was limited. Only blood was sampled, and tissue TCR repertoires likely differ from those in blood. Approximately 5% of naive CD4, roughly 3.6% of naive CD8, about 2.4% of memory CD4, and more than 0.35% of memory CD8 clonotypes were shared across four donors.

About this clone itself: What this receptor recognizes is not known. No qualities accompany the bases; no much larger clone lies one base away.

From a lookup of the germline V gene (reference sequence), CDR1 and CDR2 are SEHNR and FQNEAQ. The CDR3 sequence holds 14 residues, the cysteine and phenylalanine included. Only the CDR3 DNA stays, 42 bases, in frame from base 1. V and J lose 3 bases and 7 bases, and a span of 12 bases separates them. CD8 naive samples were CD45RO-negative cells positively selected for CCR7, giving a CD45RA+CCR7+ population that excluded TemRA cells. The donors were healthy, HIV-negative adults who had no recently reported acute infections or vaccinations. Every donor was a Caucasian adult living in Nashville, Tennessee, USA. Blood was collected by leukapheresis, and PBMCs were isolated by Ficoll-Histopaque density gradient centrifugation and then cryopreserved in liquid nitrogen vapor phase. Analytical flow cytometry was used to check the purity and quantity of every magnetically sorted T cell population. From each sorted fraction, genomic DNA was isolated and quantified by UV absorbance on a Nanodrop 2000c.

Using the deep immunoSEQ assay, multiplex PCR amplified TCR CDR3 regions from genomic DNA. Extracted genomic DNA from each cell subset was distributed evenly across all wells of several immunoSEQ 96-well plates, and each plate was treated as a replicate. For sorted subsets, about 220 ng of genomic DNA, equivalent to 25,000 to 35,000 T cell genomes, went into each replicate PCR. Purified libraries were measured with a Qubit 3.0 fluorometer, size-checked on a Bioanalyzer 2100, and measured again with the KAPA Library Quantification kit. Every immunoSEQ 96-well plate was sequenced on a dedicated single-read 150-cycle Illumina NextSeq 550 flow cell. For the original study's pipeline: The immunoSEQ output contained only junctional sequences without quality scores, so filtering could not match that applied to full-length reads. To assign V/J genes and CDR3, sequences were annotated using PyIR, a Python wrapper for IgBLAST v1.9, with IMGT germline references. Reads were filtered out if the reads had weak V/J assignments (E-value above 1e-6), no CDR3, stop codons, out-of-frame junctions, or ambiguous translated residues. V3J clonotypes were defined as sequences sharing an identical inferred V gene, J gene, and CDR3 amino acid sequence. To compute the percentage overlap between repertoires, the number of shared unique clonotypes was divided by the size of the smaller repertoire. RTK rarefaction, the Chao1 estimator, and Recon v2.1 estimates of unobserved clonotypes were used to assess repertoire richness. Generation probabilities for all TCRbeta clonotypes obtained by the gDNA method from a handful of donors were computed using OLGA. Entries here come from immuneACCESS through TCRdb and include only in-frame sequences with V and J called. Some clones fail to appear in such tables; in the studies checked, an unresolved V gene covers under half of the shortfall, and the cause of the remainder is unknown. For V, J and clone size, that table is used; D and trimming come from the DNA. Here the sample has about 2 million clones; about 95% occur a single time. Around 1.2% of the sample is in the top ten clones.

This clonotype was obtained from a man aged 18 to 30 in good health. The sequenced sample consisted of naive CD8+ T cells sorted from blood. Per the publication, the cell subset or site label means: CD45RA+CCR7+. The chain joins TRBV7-9 to TRBJ2-2, and perhaps TRBD1 as D gene, on 5 matching bases. The DNA sequence follows: TGTGCCAGCAGCTTCTCCTACCAGGGCGGGGAGCTGTTTTTT. Protein translation: CASSFSYQGGELFF.